This T cell receptor (beta chain) is from a study of blood T cell repertoires in COVID-19. Trimming at V came to 7 bases and at J to 4 bases, leaving 6 bases not matched to a gene. The CDR3 contains 14 residues. CDR1 and CDR2 (germline): MNHEY, SMNVEV (reference sequence). Assay used: immunoSEQ multiplex PCR; TCRdb lists only in-frame clones, some missing. Of under 200,000 clones in the sample, more than 75% were seen once. This rearrangement joins TRBV27 to TRBJ2-2; 7 bases agree with TRBD1. This clonotype originated in a man between 35 and 55 years old with active or convalescent COVID-19. Sequenced input: peripheral blood. The CDR3 protein is CASKYRGATGELFF. The CDR3 DNA is TGTGCCAGCAAATACAGGGGAGCCACCGGGGAGCTGTTTTTT.